The text below deals with one T cell receptor (beta chain). The antigen is unknown. The sample originates from a study of monozygotic twins with inflammatory bowel disease. Study-wide findings and caveats: Perhaps reflecting limited power, concordant and discordant twins did not differ in repertoire similarity. Patients got different immunosuppressive treatments, which may have made their repertoires more variable. The study found lower TCRbeta diversity (inverse Simpson) in IBD patients than in healthy co-twins.

TCRdb re-called the 5' RACE reads; every CDR3 protein appears as one record, without DNA. The sample has over 150,000 distinct CDR3 sequences; the top ten hold around 2.8%. Germline V gene sequence: CDR1 SGHAT, CDR2 FQNNGV. The CDR3 extends over 17 amino acids. Input material: blood. The chain links TRBV11-2 to TRBJ2-5; TCRdb selects TRBD1, and the lack of DNA leaves this call unchecked. This receptor was taken from a human donor with ulcerative colitis or Crohn's disease, or a healthy co-twin of an affected twin (not recorded which). CDR3 protein: CASSSDRETVRQETQYF.